These 32 T cell receptor beta chains originate from one sample sequenced in a study of graft-versus-host responses after intestinal transplantation. These TCRs are of unknown antigen specificity. Sequencing used immunoSEQ multiplex PCR; TCRdb keeps in-frame clones, though not all of them. The sample has approximately 82,000 clones, roughly 89% seen once; the top ten hold 0.1%. This material consisted of unstimulated CD4+ T cells sorted from spleen or lymph node cells, taken before intestinal transplant. These receptors were obtained from a human donor who received an intestinal transplant.

The chain joins TRBV11-2 to TRBJ1-2; D not certain. The CDR3 has 15 residues. Per the germline V gene, CDR1 is SGHAT and CDR2 is FQNNGV. Trimming removed 2 bases at V and 4 bases at J, with 14 bases between. In nucleotides, the CDR3 is TGTGCCAGCAGCTTATTAGAAAATCCCTTCTATGGCTACACCTTC. Encoded protein: CASSLLENPFYGYTF.

This chain connects TRBV27 to TRBJ1-1; 7 positions agree with TRBD1. The CDR3 contains 17 residues. Germline V gene lookup returns CDR1 MNHEY and CDR2 SMNVEV (reference sequence). The junction had 10 bases not matched to a gene; V was cut back by 2 bases and J by 1 base. The CDR3 region is CASSLKTGFVGNTEAFF. In DNA form, the CDR3 reads TGTGCCAGCAGTTTAAAGACAGGGTTTGTGGGGAACACTGAAGCTTTCTTT.

The genes are TRBV7-2 and TRBJ2-7, with 8 bases identical to TRBD2. Trimming at V came to 2 bases and at J to 0 bases, leaving 3 bases not matched to a gene. CDR1 and CDR2 from the germline V gene are SGHTA and FQGNSA. The CDR3 loop spans 15 amino acids. Here the CDR3 DNA reads TGTGCCAGCAGCTTAAGCGGGGGCTACTCCTACGAGCAGTACTTC. Protein sequence: CASSLSGGYSYEQYF.

The rearrangement uses TRBV6-6 and TRBJ1-5; no reliable D call. Germline lookup yields CDR1 MNHNY and CDR2 SVGAGI (reference sequence). V was clipped by 2 bases and J by 4 bases, with 6 bases between them. The CDR3 covers 13 residues. The chain's CDR3 is CASSYRGNQPQHF. The CDR3 DNA sequence: TGTGCCAGCAGTTACAGAGGGAATCAGCCCCAGCATTTT.

V and J are TRBV23-1 and TRBJ2-1, with 7 bases lining up with TRBD1. TRBV23-1 is flagged as an ORF with uncertain function. The length of the CDR3 is 14 residues. The V segment lost 4 bases and the J segment 6 bases; nucleotides outside the gene matches: 6. The CDR3: CASSPRDRLNEQFF. Written as DNA, the CDR3 is TGCGCCAGCAGTCCTAGGGACAGACTCAATGAGCAGTTCTTC.

The chain is built from TRBV30 and TRBJ2-5; 13 bases are shared with TRBD2. The trim removed 4 bases at V and 4 bases at J, leaving 6 bases unmatched. This CDR3 has 15 amino acids. Germline lookup yields CDR1 GTSNPN and CDR2 SVGIG (reference sequence). The CDR3 reads CAWTTSGGVGETQYF. The DNA of the CDR3 is TGTGCCTGGACTACTAGCGGGGGGGTCGGAGAGACCCAGTACTTC.

This chain joins TRBV7-2 and TRBJ2-1; TRBD1 aligns across 7 bases. The CDR3 loop spans 16 amino acids. Germline loops: CDR1 SGHTA, CDR2 FQGNSA. V lost 6 bases and J lost 1; bases outside the gene matches: 9. CDR3 bases: TGTGCCAGCAGTTCTACAGGGGCAGCTTCCTACAATGAGCAGTTCTTC. Translation: CASSSTGAASYNEQFF. The entire variable domain, with the rest obtained from reference TRBV7-2 and TRBJ2-1, is as follows: GAGVSQSPSNKVTEKGKDVELRCDPISGHTALYWYRQSLGQGLEFLIYFQGNSAPDKSGLPSDRFSAERTGGSVSTLTIQRTQQEDSAVYLCASSSTGAASYNEQFFGPGTRLTVL.

The J gene is TRBJ2-7, the V gene TRBV9; 8 bases are shared with TRBD1. Germline CDR1 SGDLS, CDR2 YYNGEE. This CDR3 contains 15 residues. J gave up 7 bases and V 3 bases, and 12 bases lay outside the gene matches. The CDR3 DNA is TGTGCCAGCAGCGCCGGGACAGGCGCTTGGGGGGAGCAGTACTTC. It is translated as CASSAGTGAWGEQYF.

V is TRBV27 and J is TRBJ1-1, with D hard to call. CDR3 length equals 15 residues. The V end was cut by 2 bases, the J end by 0 bases, with 10 bases between. CDR1 and CDR2 from the germline V gene are MNHEY and SMNVEV (reference sequence). The CDR3 DNA is TGTGCCAGCAGTTTAGTCGGTGGAGTGAACACTGAAGCTTTCTTT. This codes for CASSLVGGVNTEAFF.

V is TRBV18 and J is TRBJ1-1; 8 nucleotides align to TRBD1. Germline assignment: CDR1 KGHSH and CDR2 LQKENI. The V segment lost 6 bases and the J segment 4 bases; nucleotides outside the gene matches: 16. The CDR3 runs 17 residues. The CDR3 DNA sequence: TGTGCCAGCTCGCCAGCAGGGGGCGAATGGGTGGCCACTGAAGCTTTCTTT. Translated: CASSPAGGEWVATEAFF.

V is TRBV7-2 and J is TRBJ2-7; D is possibly TRBD2 (5 bases). The CDR3 is made up of 14 amino acids. CDR1 and CDR2 from the germline V gene are SGHTA and FQGNSA. Trimming took 1 base from V and 6 from J, leaving 13 bases between them. CDR3 DNA: TGTGCCAGCAGCTTAGGAGGACTCAGCTCCGAGCAGTACTTC. Translation gives CASSLGGLSSEQYF. The full variable domain, completed using reference TRBV7-2 and TRBJ2-7, is GAGVSQSPSNKVTEKGKDVELRCDPISGHTALYWYRQSLGQGLEFLIYFQGNSAPDKSGLPSDRFSAERTGGSVSTLTIQRTQQEDSAVYLCASSLGGLSSEQYFGPGTRLTVT.

V gene TRBV5-1 combines with J gene TRBJ1-1, with a tentative D call TRBD1 (5 bases). Germline V CDR1 and CDR2: SGHRS, YFSETQ. Trimming removed 0 bases at V and 4 bases at J, with 13 bases between. The CDR3 totals 15 residues. CDR3 region: CASSLGGSWGTEAFF. As DNA, the CDR3 is TGCGCCAGCAGCTTGGGGGGCTCTTGGGGCACTGAAGCTTTCTTT.

In DNA form, the CDR3 reads TGTGCCAGCAGCTTAGCACTAGAGAACGAGCAGTACTTC. Translation: CASSLALENEQYF. The V and J genes are TRBV7-2 and TRBJ2-7; D may be TRBD2 (5 bases). Looked up from germline, CDR1 is SGHTA and CDR2 is FQGNSA. V lost 0 bases to trimming and J lost 5 bases, with 8 bases between them. The CDR3 extends over 13 amino acids.

The chain employs TRBV4-3 and TRBJ1-4; no clear D. This CDR3 has 15 amino acids. The V gene lost 0 bases and the J gene lost 7 bases, with 12 bases spanning the gap. The germline V gene encodes CDR1 LGHNA and CDR2 YSLEER. The CDR3 DNA reads as TGCGCCAGCAGCCAAGAGTATAGATACAGTGAAAAACTGTTTTTT. This codes for CASSQEYRYSEKLFF.

The gene calls are TRBV7-2 and TRBJ2-7, with 10 bases identical to TRBD1. Germline lookup yields CDR1 SGHTA and CDR2 FQGNSA. V was clipped by 6 bases and J by 3 bases; unmatched bases: 5. The CDR3 spans 14 residues. This CDR3 is CASSRQGADYEQYF. The CDR3 coding sequence is TGTGCCAGCAGTCGACAGGGGGCGGACTACGAGCAGTACTTC.

The chain carries TRBV5-1 and TRBJ2-3, with 13 bases that match TRBD2. The CDR3 loop spans 19 amino acids. From germline, CDR1 is SGHRS and CDR2 YFSETQ. J gave up 1 base and V 0 bases, and 8 bases lay outside the gene matches. The CDR3 loop reads CASSLGGLAGAARTDTQYF. The CDR3 DNA reads TGCGCCAGCAGCTTGGGAGGACTAGCGGGGGCCGCCCGCACAGATACGCAGTATTTT.

This chain uses TRBV29-1 with TRBJ2-1; 8 positions match TRBD1. With V trimmed by 7 bases and J by 0 bases, 8 bases remained unmatched. This CDR3 has 15 residues. Per germline, CDR1 SQVTM and CDR2 ANQGSEA. The CDR3 is CSATPGTGSYNEQFF. For the CDR3, the DNA is TGCAGCGCCACTCCCGGGACAGGCTCCTACAATGAGCAGTTCTTC.

This clone was detected only once. The rearrangement links TRBV5-1 to TRBJ2-3; TRBD2 matches 9 bases. This CDR3 has 16 amino acids. V shed 4 bases and J 2 bases; nucleotides not matched to a gene: 8. CDR1 SGHRS and CDR2 YFSETQ come from the germline V gene. CDR3 in amino acids: CASSIPLAGDTDTQYF. The CDR3 DNA reads as TGCGCCAGCAGCATACCCTTAGCGGGGGACACAGATACGCAGTATTTT.

The genes are TRBV7-2 and TRBJ1-5, with D perhaps matching TRBD1 (6 bases). Looked up from germline, CDR1 is SGHTA and CDR2 is FQGNSA. V was trimmed by 4 bases and J by 3 bases, leaving 13 bases between them. The CDR3 is 15 amino acids. CDR3 sequence reads: CASSSRGGYNQPQHF. Written as DNA, the CDR3 is TGTGCCAGCAGCTCCCGGGGGGGCTACAATCAGCCCCAGCATTTT. The full variable domain, in which reference TRBV7-2 and TRBJ1-5 provide the parts outside the CDR3, is GAGVSQSPSNKVTEKGKDVELRCDPISGHTALYWYRQSLGQGLEFLIYFQGNSAPDKSGLPSDRFSAERTGGSVSTLTIQRTQQEDSAVYLCASSSRGGYNQPQHFGDGTRLSIL.

The genes are TRBV7-9 and TRBJ2-3; possible D gene TRBD1, 5 bases. The germline V gene encodes CDR1 SEHNR and CDR2 FQNEAQ (reference sequence). The CDR3 spans 13 residues. V lost 5 bases and J 8 bases, leaving 14 bases between the germline ends. The CDR3: CASSLSTETTQYF. CDR3 DNA sequence: TGTGCCAGCAGCCTCTCGACAGAAACTACGCAGTATTTT.

In its sample, this clone was seen a few times. This sequence joins TRBV4-1 and TRBJ1-1; no clear D. Germline V CDR1 and CDR2: MGHRA, YSYEKL. This CDR3 contains 16 residues. The ends were cut back, 1 base at V and 6 bases at J, with 18 bases in the middle. The CDR3 sequence: CASSQVVGGGRSEAFF. The CDR3, as DNA: TGCGCCAGCAGCCAAGTGGTCGGAGGTGGGAGATCTGAAGCTTTCTTT.

This sequence joins TRBV18 and TRBJ1-6; no clear D. This CDR3 comprises 14 residues. The V gene lost 2 bases and the J gene lost 10 bases, with 12 bases spanning the gap. Germline V CDR1 and CDR2: KGHSH, LQKENI. The CDR3 sequence: CASSPFQEDSPLHF. The CDR3 nucleotides read TGTGCCAGCTCACCATTCCAGGAGGACTCACCCCTCCACTTT.

The gene calls are TRBV9 and TRBJ2-7, with 7 bases that match TRBD2. Trimming removed 0 bases from V and 7 bases from J; junction bases left unmatched: 10. The CDR3 is made up of 15 amino acids. CDR1 and CDR2 from the germline V gene are SGDLS and YYNGEE. CDR3: CASSVAEERGGEQYF. The CDR3 DNA reads TGTGCCAGCAGCGTAGCAGAGGAGCGGGGCGGGGAGCAGTACTTC.

The rearrangement uses TRBV13 and TRBJ1-1, with TRBD1 identical over 11 bases. The V segment lost 5 bases and the J segment 4 bases; nucleotides outside the gene matches: 12. The CDR3 loop spans 17 amino acids. The V gene's germline CDR1 is PRHDT and CDR2 FYEKMQ (reference sequence). The CDR3 loop is CASSGAHMGQGGTEAFF. DNA of the CDR3: TGTGCCAGCAGCGGGGCGCATATGGGACAGGGGGGCACTGAAGCTTTCTTT.

The chain couples TRBV4-3 to TRBJ1-2; D not resolved. The CDR3 contains 16 residues. The V gene's germline CDR1 is LGHNA and CDR2 YSLEER. Deletions cut 0 bases from V and 2 bases from J, with 13 bases between. CDR3: CASSQDWEGSNYGYTF. CDR3 sequence (DNA): TGCGCCAGCAGCCAAGATTGGGAGGGATCCAACTATGGCTACACCTTC.

Notes on this clone: The same CDR3 arises from other DNA sequences in this sample as well. V usage is TRBV19 and J usage is TRBJ1-2; D may be TRBD1 (5 bases). V was pared by 2 bases and J by 4 bases, with 5 bases between. CDR1 and CDR2 (germline): LNHDA, SQIVND (reference sequence). This CDR3 spans 12 amino acids. DNA for the CDR3: TGTGCCAGTAGTATAAGGGGCTATGGCTACACCTTC. Translation: CASSIRGYGYTF.

The chain recombines TRBV5-4 with TRBJ2-3; 7 bases are a match to TRBD1. In germline, CDR1 is SGHNT, CDR2 YYREEE (reference sequence). Unmatched junction bases numbered 6, after V lost 5 bases and J lost 0 bases. CDR3 size: 15 residues. The CDR3 is CASRAGTDSTDTQYF. The DNA of the CDR3 is TGTGCCAGCAGGGCCGGGACAGATAGCACAGATACGCAGTATTTT.

V and J are TRBV30 and TRBJ2-6, with no clear D. This CDR3 comprises 12 residues. V lost 8 bases, J lost 0 bases, and 5 bases lay in between. Germline V lookup: CDR1 GTSNPN, CDR2 SVGIG (reference sequence). CDR3 DNA sequence: TGTGCCCTAAACTCTGGGGCCAACGTCCTGACTTTC. Translated, it gives CALNSGANVLTF.

This sequence joins TRBV19 and TRBJ1-5; a weak D match, TRBD1 (5 bases). The V gene's germline CDR1 is LNHDA and CDR2 SQIVND (reference sequence). The CDR3 totals 14 residues. V was shortened by 8 bases and J by 6 bases, with 17 bases between the two germline ends. The CDR3 DNA reads as TGTGCCAGTGCCGTCGACGGGGGAGGTCAGCCCCAGCATTTT. It specifies CASAVDGGGQPQHF. Drawing the rest from reference TRBV19 and TRBJ1-5, the complete variable domain is DGGITQSPKYLFRKEGQNVTLSCEQNLNHDAMYWYRQDPGQGLRLIYYSQIVNDFQKGDIAEGYSVSREKKESFPLTVTSAQKNPTAFYLCASAVDGGGQPQHFGDGTRLSIL.

This clone was recorded only once. The V gene is TRBV4-3, the J gene TRBJ1-2, with D tentatively TRBD1 (5 bases). Trimming removed 0 bases at V and 5 bases at J, with 13 bases between. Germline loops: CDR1 LGHNA, CDR2 YSLEER. The CDR3 loop spans 15 amino acids. The CDR3 region has the DNA TGCGCCAGCAGCCAAGATGGGGCAGGGTGGTATGGCTACACCTTC. Encoded protein: CASSQDGAGWYGYTF.

The V call is TRBV29-1, the J call TRBJ1-3; a weak D match, TRBD1 (5 bases). The V end lost 5 bases, the J end lost 8 bases, and 22 bases lay between the germline ends. Germline values: CDR1 SQVTM, CDR2 ANQGSEA. The CDR3 covers 15 residues. CDR3 sequence: CSVRKAGFTGDTIYF. The CDR3, as DNA: TGCAGCGTTCGGAAGGCGGGTTTTACGGGGGACACCATATATTTT.

The V call is TRBV27, the J call TRBJ2-1; 9 nucleotides line up with TRBD2. From germline, CDR1 is MNHEY and CDR2 SMNVEV (reference sequence). The length of the CDR3 is 15 residues. Trimming took 6 bases from V and 5 from J; bases not matched to a gene: 8. The CDR3: CASRALAGPHNEQFF. CDR3 coding DNA: TGTGCCAGCAGAGCCCTAGCGGGGCCCCACAATGAGCAGTTCTTC.